This TCR beta chain was recovered during a study of T cell repertoires in cytomegalovirus infection. Study-level information: It was the public TCR beta signatures that indicated both CMV infection and matching HLA type. Study-wide findings and caveats: In two of eight donors, the top clonotype was HLA-C-restricted CMV-specific.

This clonotype was detected a few times. Its antigen is undetermined. TCRdb processed the reads anew with MiXCR; each CDR3 protein has one entry. The table lists approximately 770,000 distinct CDR3 sequences, 25% to 35% of them singletons. Trimming shortened V by 5 bases and J by 4 bases, and 12 bases separated the two germline ends. The CDR3 spans 14 residues. Germline V gives CDR1 MNHEY, CDR2 SMNVEV (reference sequence). The receptor's source is a human donor in good health (CMV status not recorded). Some clones in this sample may be carry-over from other donors' samples. The chain is built from TRBV27 and TRBJ2-1; TRBD2 might be the D (6 bases). The specimen was cultured CD8+ T cells from PBMCs, collected from culture after CMV antigen stimulation. The CDR3 loop is CASSRRAGYNEQFF. In DNA form, the CDR3 reads TGTGCCAGCAGTAGGAGGGCGGGGTACAATGAGCAGTTCTTC.